This TCR beta chain was captured in a study of T cell repertoires and HLA-DP antigens. Study-wide findings and caveats: Average cumulative frequency of previously undetected clones was under 40% against one allele and 50% to 65% against the other.

Sequencing was performed with immunoSEQ multiplex PCR; in TCRdb, only in-frame clones are kept and a portion is missing. The table shows about 89,000 clones, with more than 75% occurring only once. Germline V lookup: CDR1 LNHNV, CDR2 YYDKDF (reference sequence). Trimming cost V 1 base and J 0 bases, with 7 bases left between them. This CDR3 contains 16 residues. The count of this clone is one. What it binds is unknown. The chain couples TRBV15 to TRBJ2-6; the D is unclear. The TCR originated in a man over 45 in good health and CMV-seronegative. Sequenced sample: CD4+ T cells from PBMCs. This chain's CDR3 is CATSRGVGSGANVLTF. The CDR3 region has the DNA TGTGCCACCAGCAGAGGCGTGGGCTCTGGGGCCAACGTCCTGACTTTC.